This T cell receptor (beta chain) comes out of a study of beta chain features in type 1 diabetes. The study reverse transcribed the entire isolated RNA, so it sequenced expressed TCRB transcripts. The repertoire was sequenced with immunoSEQ multiplex PCR; TCRdb's copy has only in-frame clones and lacks some. The table includes about 160,000 clones, about 8.1% detected once. Purity exceeded 98% in all sorted populations. Trimming took 2 bases from V and 3 from J, leaving 11 bases between them. This CDR3 is 14 amino acids long. Germline V gives CDR1 SGDLS, CDR2 YYNGEE. This clone showed up just a few times.

The chain combines TRBV9 with TRBJ1-1, with no clear D. The material sequenced was central memory CD4+ T cells from blood. This TCR was sampled from a man aged 18 to 35 in good health. Written as DNA, the CDR3 is TGTGCCAGCAGCGTCCGGACTTTCGACACTGAAGCTTTCTTT. Translated, it gives CASSVRTFDTEAFF.